Listed below are T cell receptor beta chains from one sample, sequenced in a study of blood T cell repertoires in COVID-19. Assay: immunoSEQ multiplex PCR; the TCRdb copy retains only in-frame clones and omits some. Of roughly 64,000 clones listed, about four fifths are singletons. Sequenced input: peripheral blood. The receptors come from a human donor in a cohort sampled during active COVID-19. Both conserved end residues are part of each CDR3.

V gene	J gene	CDR3 protein
TRBV30	TRBJ1-4	CAWSVIQGGREKLFF
TRBV5-1	TRBJ2-7	CASSSWGGAGDEQYF
TRBV6-5	TRBJ1-5	CASRTGAGNQPQHF
TRBV5-4	TRBJ2-3	CASRRLAGGPRADTQYF
TRBV7-3	TRBJ2-1	CASSLAGGGNEQFF
TRBV5-8	TRBJ1-6	CASSLGGNDPYSPLHF
TRBV27	TRBJ1-1	CASSLTASNTEAFF
TRBV2	TRBJ2-7	CASSPGLAGAQQYF
TRBV7-2	TRBJ2-7	CASSLGLAQDEQYF
TRBV19	TRBJ2-3	CASSKGGLRGGSTDTQYF
TRBV5-5	TRBJ2-2	CASSFLAGGTTGELFF
TRBV14	TRBJ2-1	CASSPTSGGAHEQFF